This T cell receptor beta chain was retrieved from a study of cytomegalovirus exposure and HLA in healthy donors. Study details: Findings of an earlier analysis included around 100 million unique TCR beta sequences from some 190 million T cells. General observations from the study: Certain indistinguishable V segments, among them TRBV6-2 and TRBV6-3, were excluded. Immune exposure data for these donors was limited to CMV serostatus.

These donors, healthy bone marrow donors, were studied. Regarding this clone: The antigen is undetermined.

The CDR3 runs 12 residues. Between the trimmed V and J ends, which lost 2 bases and 4 bases, there was a span of 6 bases. Germline values: CDR1 GTSNPN, CDR2 SVGIG (reference sequence). PCR amplification relied on 60 Vbeta primers (plus 13 Jbeta primers). The table came from immunoSEQ multiplex PCR; TCRdb's copy has only in-frame clones and leaves some out. The repertoire includes 180,000 or so clones, 82% of them detected once, and more than 1.5% sits in the top ten. This sequence joins TRBV30 and TRBJ1-5; D unresolved. This TCR derives from a middle-aged man in good health and CMV-seronegative. Specimen: PBMCs. CDR3 nucleotides: TGTGCCTGGAGTTGGGAGAATCAGCCCCAGCATTTT. This gives the protein CAWSWENQPQHF.